This T cell receptor beta chain stems from a study of blood T cell repertoires in COVID-19. Original methodology: Estimation of nucleated cell counts was performed using reference gene primer amplification. Only in-frame clones appear in the TCRdb table, and some are missing; sequencing was by immunoSEQ multiplex PCR. D and trimming come from the DNA, and the V and J calls and clone size come from that table. Of 350,000 or so clones in the sample, roughly 90% were seen once. The CDR3 extends over 15 amino acids. Looked up from germline, CDR1 is LGHNT and CDR2 is FRNRAP. Trimming shortened V by 2 bases and J by 1 base, and 9 bases separated the two germline ends. This clone has just a few counts. Clinical history as reported by participants underpinned cohort assignment.

Sequenced material: PBMCs or T cells enriched from blood (not recorded which). This rearrangement joins TRBV12-5 to TRBJ1-5; unclear D gene. The receptor comes from a woman in her twenties or thirties who had been exposed to COVID-19. The CDR3 sequence is CASGLSGRSNQPQHF. For the CDR3, the DNA is TGTGCTAGTGGTTTGTCCGGGAGGAGCAATCAGCCCCAGCATTTT. The entire variable domain, with the rest obtained from reference TRBV12-5 and TRBJ1-5, is as follows: DARVTQTPRHKVTEMGQEVTMRCQPILGHNTVFWYRQTMMQGLELLAYFRNRAPLDDSGMPKDRFSAEMPDATLATLKIQPSEPRDSAVYFCASGLSGRSNQPQHFGDGTRLSIL.